The sequence of this T cell receptor beta chain was determined in a study of blood T cell repertoires in COVID-19. At the level of the study: PBMCs, B-cell-depleted T cells, or T cells were the source of the cDNA or gDNA that made up the material.

Germline V CDR1 and CDR2: KGHSH, LQKENI. The CDR3 extends over 15 amino acids. V lost 3 bases and J lost 0; bases outside the gene matches: 0. In the original processing: Quantification of nucleated cells was approximated via reference gene primer amplification. Assay used: immunoSEQ multiplex PCR; TCRdb lists only in-frame clones, some missing. V, J and clone size are those of that table, while D and trimming were read from the DNA. The sample lists around 81,000 clones; 88% were seen once. The receptor's source is a man in his 70s with acute or convalescent COVID-19. The source material was peripheral blood. The chain uses TRBV18 and TRBJ2-2; 8 bases match TRBD2. In DNA, the CDR3 is TGTGCCAGCTCACCGGGACTAGCGAACACCGGGGAGCTGTTTTTT. Protein: CASSPGLANTGELFF.